This TCR beta chain stems from a study of blood T cell repertoires in COVID-19. Assay used: immunoSEQ multiplex PCR; TCRdb lists only in-frame clones, some missing. This sample has around 100,000 clones, with 90% to 95% found just once. Germline values: CDR1 MGHRA, CDR2 YSYEKL. The CDR3 has 21 amino acids. Trimming at V came to 0 bases and at J to 1 base, leaving 11 bases not matched to a gene. The receptor was isolated from a man aged 45-65 years with active COVID-19. The chain couples TRBV4-1 to TRBJ2-5, with 16 bases identical to TRBD2. Sequencing was carried out using peripheral blood. Here the CDR3 reads CASSQDWSGLAGGPVQETQYF. In nucleotides, the CDR3 is TGCGCCAGCAGCCAAGATTGGTCGGGACTAGCGGGGGGGCCGGTCCAAGAGACCCAGTACTTC.